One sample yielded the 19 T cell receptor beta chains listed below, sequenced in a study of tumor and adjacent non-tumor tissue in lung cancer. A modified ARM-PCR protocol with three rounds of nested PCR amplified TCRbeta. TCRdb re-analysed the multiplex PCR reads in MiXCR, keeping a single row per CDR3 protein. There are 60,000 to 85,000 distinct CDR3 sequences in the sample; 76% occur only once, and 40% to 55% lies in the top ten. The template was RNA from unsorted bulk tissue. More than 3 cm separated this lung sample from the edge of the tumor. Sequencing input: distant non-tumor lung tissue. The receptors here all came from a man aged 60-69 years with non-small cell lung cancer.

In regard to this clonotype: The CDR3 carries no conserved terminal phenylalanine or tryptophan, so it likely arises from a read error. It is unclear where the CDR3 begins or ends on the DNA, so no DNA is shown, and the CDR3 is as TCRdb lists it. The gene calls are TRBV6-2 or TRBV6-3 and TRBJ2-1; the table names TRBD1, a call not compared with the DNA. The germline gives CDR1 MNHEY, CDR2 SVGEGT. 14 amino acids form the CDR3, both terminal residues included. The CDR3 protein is CPNSRQGSYNEEFS.

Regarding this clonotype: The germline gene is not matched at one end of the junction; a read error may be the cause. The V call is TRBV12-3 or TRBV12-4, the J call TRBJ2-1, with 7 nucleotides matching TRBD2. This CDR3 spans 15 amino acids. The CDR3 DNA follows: TGCGCCAGCAGTATCCCTCAGCGGGACCACATTGAGCAATTCTTC. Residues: CASSIPQRDHIEQFF.

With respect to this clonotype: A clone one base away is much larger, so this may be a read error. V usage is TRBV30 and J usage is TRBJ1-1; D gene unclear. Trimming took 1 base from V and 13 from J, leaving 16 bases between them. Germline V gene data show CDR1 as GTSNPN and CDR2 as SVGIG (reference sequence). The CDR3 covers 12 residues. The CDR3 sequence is CAWSEISSVVFF. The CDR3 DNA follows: TGTGCCTGGAGTGAAATATCGAGTGTTGTTTTCTTT.

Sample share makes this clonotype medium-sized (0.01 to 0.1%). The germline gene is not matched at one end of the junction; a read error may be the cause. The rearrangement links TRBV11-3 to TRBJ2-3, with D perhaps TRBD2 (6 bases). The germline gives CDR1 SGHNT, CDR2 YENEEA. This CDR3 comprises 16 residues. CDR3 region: CASSFGGTSSTDTRYF. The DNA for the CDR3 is TGTGCCAGCAGCTTCGGGGGAACCTCTAGCACAGATACGCGGTATTTT.

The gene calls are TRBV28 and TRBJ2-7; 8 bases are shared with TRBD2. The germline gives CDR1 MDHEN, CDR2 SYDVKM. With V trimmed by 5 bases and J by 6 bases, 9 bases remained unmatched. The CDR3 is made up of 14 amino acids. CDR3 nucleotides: TGTGCCAGCAGTCCCCTAACGGGAGGGGGCGAGCAGTACTTC. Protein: CASSPLTGGGEQYF.

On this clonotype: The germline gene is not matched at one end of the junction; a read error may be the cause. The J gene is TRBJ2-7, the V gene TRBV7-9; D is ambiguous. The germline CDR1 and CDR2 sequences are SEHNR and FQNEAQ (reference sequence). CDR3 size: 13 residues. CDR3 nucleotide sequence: TGTGCCGGCAGCTTAGGTAACTGGGACGAGCAGTACTTC. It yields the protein CAGSLGNWDEQYF.

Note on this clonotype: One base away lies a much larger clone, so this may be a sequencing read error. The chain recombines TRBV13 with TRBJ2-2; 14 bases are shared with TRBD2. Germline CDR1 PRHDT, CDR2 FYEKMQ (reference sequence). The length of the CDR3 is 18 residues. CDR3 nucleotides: TGTGCCAGCTGCTTCCAGGGACTAGCGGGAGTTCAGACCGGGGAGCTGTTTTTT. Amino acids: CASCFQGLAGVQTGELFF.

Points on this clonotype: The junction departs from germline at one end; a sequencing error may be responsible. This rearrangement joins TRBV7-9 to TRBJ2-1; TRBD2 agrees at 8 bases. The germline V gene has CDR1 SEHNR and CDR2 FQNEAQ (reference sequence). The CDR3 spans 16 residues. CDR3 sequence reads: CASSRSGTSVHNDQFF. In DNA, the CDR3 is TGTGCCAGTAGCCGCTCCGGGACTAGTGTTCACAATGATCAGTTCTTC.

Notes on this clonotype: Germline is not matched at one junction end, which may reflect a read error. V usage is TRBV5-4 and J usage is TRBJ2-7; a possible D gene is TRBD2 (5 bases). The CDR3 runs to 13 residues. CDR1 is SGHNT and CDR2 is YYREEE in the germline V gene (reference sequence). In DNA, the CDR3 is TGTGCCGGCAGCTTGACGGGGTCAAACGGGCAGTACTTC. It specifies CAGSLTGSNGQYF. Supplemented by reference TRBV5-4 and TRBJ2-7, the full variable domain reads ETGVTQSPTHLIKTRGQQVTLRCSSQSGHNTVSWYQQALGQGPQFIFQYYREEENGRGNFPPRFSGLQFPNYSSELNVNALELDDSALYLCAGSLTGSNGQYFGPGTRLTVT.

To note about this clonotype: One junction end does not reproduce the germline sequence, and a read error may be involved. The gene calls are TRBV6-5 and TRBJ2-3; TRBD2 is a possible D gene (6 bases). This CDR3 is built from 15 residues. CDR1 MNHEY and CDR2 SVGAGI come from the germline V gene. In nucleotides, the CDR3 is TGTGTCAGCAGTAGGGCTAGCGAGCGGGCAGATACGCAGTATTTT. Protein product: CVSSRASERADTQYF.

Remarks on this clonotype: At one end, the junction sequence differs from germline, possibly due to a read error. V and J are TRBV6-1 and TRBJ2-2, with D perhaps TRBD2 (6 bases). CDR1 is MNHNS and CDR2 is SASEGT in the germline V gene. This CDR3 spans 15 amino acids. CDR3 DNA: TGTGCCAGCAGTGAACTAACGGGAGTCACCGGGGGGCTGTTTTTT. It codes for CASSELTGVTGGLFF.

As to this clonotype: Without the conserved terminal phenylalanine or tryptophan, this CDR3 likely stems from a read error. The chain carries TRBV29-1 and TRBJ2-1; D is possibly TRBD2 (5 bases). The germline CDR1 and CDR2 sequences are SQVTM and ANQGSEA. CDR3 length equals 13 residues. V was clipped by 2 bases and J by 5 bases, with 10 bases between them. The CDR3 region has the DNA TGCAGCGTTGAATCATGGGAGAACAATGAGCAGTTCCTC. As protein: CSVESWENNEQFL.

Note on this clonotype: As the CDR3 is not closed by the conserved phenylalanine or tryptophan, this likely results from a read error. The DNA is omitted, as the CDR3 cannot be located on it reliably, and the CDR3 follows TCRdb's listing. The CDR3 loop is CASILAPGAEAII. The rearrangement links TRBV11-1 to TRBJ1-1; the table's D call TRBD1 went unverified against the DNA. Germline lookup yields CDR1 SGHAT and CDR2 FQDESV (reference sequence). The CDR3 is 13 amino acids in total, end residues counted.

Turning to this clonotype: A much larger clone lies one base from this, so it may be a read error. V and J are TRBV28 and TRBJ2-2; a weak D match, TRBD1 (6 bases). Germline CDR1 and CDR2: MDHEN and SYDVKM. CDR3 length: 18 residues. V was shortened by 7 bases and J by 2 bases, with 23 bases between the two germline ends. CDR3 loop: CASTPTTGSRTNTGELFF. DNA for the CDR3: TGTGCCAGCACGCCGACAACAGGGAGCCGGACAAACACCGGGGAGCTGTTTTTT.

CDR3 DNA: TGCAGTGCTAGTACCAGGGGAGCGGAGCTGTTTTTT. Translated, it gives CSASTRGAELFF. This chain links TRBV20-1 with TRBJ2-2, with D maybe TRBD1 (6 bases). V dropped 3 bases and J dropped 10 bases, with 12 bases sitting between them. The CDR3 sequence is 12 residues long. Germline V gene sequence: CDR1 DFQATT, CDR2 SNEGSKA (reference sequence).

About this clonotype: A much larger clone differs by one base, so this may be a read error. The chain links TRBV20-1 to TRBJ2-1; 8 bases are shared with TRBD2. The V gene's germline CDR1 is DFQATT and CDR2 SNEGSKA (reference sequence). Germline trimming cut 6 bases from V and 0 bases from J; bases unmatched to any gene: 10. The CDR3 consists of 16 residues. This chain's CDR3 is CSAVSSGSSSYNEQFF. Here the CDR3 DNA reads TGCAGTGCGGTTTCTAGCGGGTCCAGCTCCTACAATGAGCAGTTCTTC.

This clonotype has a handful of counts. The CDR3 here is CASSIVGESFF. CDR3 DNA sequence: TGTGCCAGTAGCATAGTCGGGGAGTCGTTCTTC. The chain is built from TRBV5-5 and TRBJ2-1; a possible D gene is TRBD2 (5 bases). The ends were cut back, 8 bases at V and 15 bases at J, with 18 bases in the middle. This CDR3 is 11 amino acids long. Germline CDR1 is SGHKS and CDR2 is YYEKEE (reference sequence).

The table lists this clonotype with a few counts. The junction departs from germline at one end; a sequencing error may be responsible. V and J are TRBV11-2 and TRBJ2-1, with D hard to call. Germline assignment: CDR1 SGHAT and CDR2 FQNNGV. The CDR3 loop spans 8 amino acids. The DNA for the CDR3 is TGTGCCAGCGGCTTTATTGATTTC. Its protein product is CASGFIDF. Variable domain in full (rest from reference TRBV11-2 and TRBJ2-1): EAGVAQSPRYKIIEKRQSVAFWCNPISGHATLYWYQQILGQGPKLLIQFQNNGVVDDSQLPKDRFSAERLKGVDSTLKIQPAKLEDSAVYLCASGFIDFGPGTRLTVL.

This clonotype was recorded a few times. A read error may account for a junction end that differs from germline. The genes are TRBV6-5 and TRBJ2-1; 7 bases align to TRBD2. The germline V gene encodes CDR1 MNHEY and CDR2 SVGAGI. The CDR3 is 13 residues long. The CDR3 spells CVSNRAGVNEQFF. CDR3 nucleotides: TGTGTCAGCAATAGGGCGGGAGTCAATGAGCAGTTCTTC.